This T cell receptor beta chain stems from a study of identical twins. The V gene's germline CDR1 is SEHNR and CDR2 FQNEAQ (reference sequence). The V and J ends lost 0 bases and 4 bases, in that order; junction bases with no gene match: 6. The CDR3 sequence is 16 residues long. cDNA molecules carried unique molecular identifiers, and template switching added a universal primer site. In TCRdb, the 5' RACE reads were re-called with MiXCR into one record per CDR3 protein. In the table there are some 590,000 distinct CDR3 sequences, just under 10% of which are singletons. Concerning this clonotype itself: Its target is unknown.

Study conclusions and caveats: Sequences that were out-of-frame, alpha and twin-shared displayed an excess of low generation probability.

These data are also associated with another study on yellow fever vaccine responses in identical twins. From that report: The T cell response to vaccination in identical twins was reportedly partly convergent and partly personalized.

The sample was PBMCs. This clonotype originated in a woman aged 18-29 years in good health. The J gene is TRBJ2-1, the V gene TRBV7-9, with 7 bases matching TRBD1. The CDR3 nucleotides are TGTGCCAGCAGCTTAGCGGCAGGGGGTGTTTACAATGAGCAGTTCTTC. It specifies CASSLAAGGVYNEQFF.